Listed here are 30 T cell receptor beta chains from one sample, sequenced in a study of T-cell memory formation after mild COVID-19. TCRdb ran MiXCR on the 5' RACE reads and lists one entry per CDR3 protein. The sample carries about 400,000 distinct CDR3 sequences, about a quarter recorded once. The sequenced material came from PBMCs or a T cell subset sorted from them (not recorded which). Source of these receptors: an adult woman who had mild COVID-19 (a few samples of this study predate the infection). Cell type and time point are not known.

This clonotype was observed a handful of times. V gene TRBV12-3 or TRBV12-4 combines with J gene TRBJ1-2; D is uncertain. The CDR3 is made up of 15 amino acids. The V end was cut by 2 bases, the J end by 6 bases, with 16 bases between. The CDR3 DNA reads as TGTGCCAGCAGTTTATCGGGCGCCAACTCCCATGGCTACACCTTC. Protein: CASSLSGANSHGYTF.

The rearrangement joins TRBV7-2 to TRBJ2-3, with D possibly TRBD2 on 6 matching bases. Trimming left V 0 bases short and J 3 bases short, with 13 bases between. CDR3 length: 16 residues. Per the germline V gene, CDR1 is SGHTA and CDR2 is FQGNSA. Here the CDR3 DNA reads TGTGCCAGCAGCTTAGCGCTTCTAGCGTCGACAGATACGCAGTATTTT. Its translation is CASSLALLASTDTQYF.

This clonotype was seen only a few times. The chain couples TRBV12-3 or TRBV12-4 to TRBJ2-4, with D perhaps given as TRBD1 or TRBD2 (5 bases each). The V gene lost 3 bases and the J gene lost 1 base, with 19 bases spanning the gap. The CDR3 totals 18 residues. The chain's CDR3 is CASSFGQGPWEAKNIQYF. The CDR3 DNA reads as TGTGCCAGCAGTTTTGGGCAGGGCCCGTGGGAGGCCAAAAACATTCAGTACTTC.

The V call is TRBV12-3 or TRBV12-4, the J call TRBJ2-2, with no clear D. The CDR3 is 16 residues long. V lost 3 bases, J lost 0 bases, and 11 bases lay in between. As DNA, the CDR3 is TGTGCCAGCAGTTTTTCCGCTCCTCCGAACACCGGGGAGCTGTTTTTT. This translates into CASSFSAPPNTGELFF.

This clonotype was observed many times. The rearrangement joins TRBV15 to TRBJ2-2, with TRBD1 matching 9 bases. This CDR3 region has 15 residues. J was trimmed by 6 bases and V by 1 base; bases with no gene match: 3. The germline CDR1 and CDR2 sequences are LNHNV and YYDKDF (reference sequence). DNA for the CDR3: TGTGCCACCAGCAGAGCATACAGGGGGCCCGGGGAGCTGTTTTTT. Protein product: CATSRAYRGPGELFF.

The chain recombines TRBV5-4 with TRBJ1-2; D is ambiguous. Trimming took off 0 bases at V and 1 base at J, with 7 bases between the two ends. CDR3 size: 14 residues. Per the germline V gene, CDR1 is SGHNT and CDR2 is YYREEE (reference sequence). The CDR3 DNA follows: TGTGCCAGCAGCTTGGTGCCCGGTAACTATGGCTACACCTTC. This sequence encodes CASSLVPGNYGYTF.

The chain carries TRBV5-1 and TRBJ2-7, with 9 positions matching TRBD1. J was trimmed by 7 bases and V by 4 bases; bases with no gene match: 9. The CDR3 runs to 14 residues. CDR1 is SGHRS and CDR2 is YFSETQ in the germline V gene. DNA of the CDR3: TGCGCCAGCAGCACACAGGGGGCGCCAGGGGAGCAGTACTTC. Translating gives CASSTQGAPGEQYF.

The gene calls are TRBV11-2 and TRBJ2-2; 10 positions agree with TRBD1. Germline CDR1 is SGHAT and CDR2 is FQNNGV. V lost 5 bases and J lost 1; bases outside the gene matches: 4. There are 16 residues in the CDR3. The CDR3 loop is CASSPWTGGNTGELFF. The CDR3 nucleotides are TGTGCCAGCAGCCCCTGGACAGGGGGGAACACCGGGGAGCTGTTTTTT.

The chain employs TRBV4-1 and TRBJ2-2, with a tentative D call TRBD2 (5 bases). Germline lookup yields CDR1 MGHRA and CDR2 YSYEKL. CDR3 length: 15 residues. V was shortened by 1 base and J by 7 bases, with 13 bases between the two germline ends. CDR3 sequence reads: CASSQVWAGGGELFF. The CDR3 DNA is TGCGCCAGCAGCCAAGTGTGGGCAGGAGGCGGGGAGCTGTTTTTT.

This clonotype came up many times. The V gene is TRBV9, the J gene TRBJ2-7, with D perhaps TRBD1 (5 bases). The CDR3 has 15 residues. Per germline, CDR1 SGDLS and CDR2 YYNGEE. V gave up 0 bases and J gave up 5 bases, with 15 bases separating them. CDR3 sequence reads: CASSVGSTVGDEQYF. CDR3 DNA: TGTGCCAGCAGCGTAGGATCGACAGTAGGGGACGAGCAGTACTTC.

This chain uses TRBV11-3 with TRBJ2-1, with TRBD1 as a possible D gene (5 bases). Germline V gene sequence: CDR1 SGHNT, CDR2 YENEEA. With 0 bases removed from V and 12 bases from J, the gap between germline ends came to 15 bases. This CDR3 is built from 14 residues. Here the CDR3 reads CASSLEGTGQGQFF. CDR3 nucleotides: TGTGCCAGCAGCTTAGAGGGAACGGGCCAGGGGCAGTTCTTC.

The table lists this clonotype with a few counts. The chain's CDR3 is CASRSGESLEQFF. CDR3 in DNA: TGTGCCAGCCGATCCGGGGAATCCCTTGAGCAGTTCTTC. V and J are TRBV12-3 or TRBV12-4 and TRBJ2-1; D is perhaps TRBD2 (5 bases). This CDR3 has 13 residues. Trimming removed 8 bases from V and 9 bases from J, with 17 bases in between.

This clonotype was detected only a few times. The chain employs TRBV5-1 and TRBJ2-3; the D call may be TRBD1 or TRBD2 (5 bases each). Germline assignment: CDR1 SGHRS and CDR2 YFSETQ. The CDR3 totals 15 residues. V lost 0 bases, J lost 4 bases, and 12 bases lay in between. CDR3 bases: TGCGCCAGCAGCTTGGGGGACCAATTAGCAGATACGCAGTATTTT. It is translated as CASSLGDQLADTQYF.

This clonotype came up a few times. V gene TRBV3-1 combines with J gene TRBJ2-7; the D is unclear. Germline CDR1 LGHDT, CDR2 YNNKEL (reference sequence). The CDR3 is 15 residues long. Trimming took off 0 bases at V and 1 base at J, with 10 bases between the two ends. Here the CDR3 DNA reads TGTGCCAGCAGCCAAGAAGCCCATCCATCCTACGAGCAGTACTTC. Translated: CASSQEAHPSYEQYF.

This chain connects TRBV7-8 to TRBJ1-2, with 7 bases that match TRBD1. Trimming cost V 5 bases and J 6 bases; bases outside gene matches: 12. Per the germline V gene, CDR1 is SGHVS and CDR2 is FQNEAQ. The CDR3 is made up of 15 amino acids. CDR3 protein: CASSIRTGQAHGYTF. DNA of the CDR3: TGTGCCAGCAGCATAAGGACAGGACAAGCTCATGGCTACACCTTC.

There are many counts of this clonotype. This chain uses TRBV9 with TRBJ2-3; D remains unclear. The CDR3 totals 14 residues. Germline assignment: CDR1 SGDLS and CDR2 YYNGEE. V gave up 0 bases and J gave up 5 bases, with 10 bases separating them. The CDR3 region is CASSVGLGRDTQYF. CDR3 bases: TGTGCCAGCAGCGTAGGGTTAGGTCGAGATACGCAGTATTTT.

The chain is built from TRBV12-3 or TRBV12-4 and TRBJ1-1; 11 bases line up with TRBD1. There are 15 residues in the CDR3. V shed 6 bases and J 7 bases; nucleotides not matched to a gene: 10. In nucleotides, the CDR3 is TGTGCCAGCAGACCGATGCCGGGACAGGGGGTTGAAGCTTTCTTT. Its protein product is CASRPMPGQGVEAFF.

J is TRBJ2-5 and V is TRBV10-3; D is unclear. This CDR3 is built from 14 residues. The germline V and J ends were trimmed by 3 bases and 0 bases, with 8 bases remaining between them. Germline assignment: CDR1 ENHRY and CDR2 SYGVKD. CDR3 amino acids: CAISESHNQETQYF. In nucleotides, the CDR3 is TGTGCCATCAGTGAAAGTCACAACCAAGAGACCCAGTACTTC.

This clonotype was found a few times. The chain is built from TRBV12-3 or TRBV12-4 and TRBJ1-1; D gene uncertain. CDR3 size: 14 residues. V was cut by 7 bases and J by 0 bases, with 12 bases left in between. The CDR3 DNA is TGTGCCAGCACTATTGAAGGGATGAACACTGAAGCTTTCTTT. Its protein product is CASTIEGMNTEAFF.

V usage is TRBV6-5 and J usage is TRBJ1-2; 7 bases match TRBD1. The V segment lost 8 bases and the J segment 6 bases; nucleotides outside the gene matches: 9. Germline CDR1 is MNHEY and CDR2 is SVGAGI. CDR3 length equals 13 residues. The CDR3 loop reads CASGDRRRNGYTF. The CDR3 nucleotides are TGTGCCAGCGGGGACAGAAGAAGGAATGGCTACACCTTC.

The DNA for the CDR3 is TGTGCCAGCAGCTTCAAACAGGAGTTCGCGAACACCGGGGAGCTGTTTTTT. Protein: CASSFKQEFANTGELFF. The chain uses TRBV5-5 and TRBJ2-2; tentatively, D is TRBD1 (5 bases). Trimming took off 2 bases at V and 0 bases at J, with 14 bases between the two ends. CDR1 and CDR2 from the germline V gene are SGHKS and YYEKEE (reference sequence). CDR3 length: 17 amino acids.

The chain is built from TRBV5-1 and TRBJ2-5, with a tentative D call TRBD1 (6 bases). Germline CDR1 SGHRS, CDR2 YFSETQ. There are 15 residues in the CDR3. Trimming cost V 4 bases and J 4 bases, with 17 bases left between them. CDR3 DNA: TGCGCCAGCAGCCTCAGGGGCAGACTACGAGAGACCCAGTACTTC. Translating gives CASSLRGRLRETQYF.

This clonotype was recorded a few times. The chain has TRBV28 and TRBJ1-1; D gene uncertain. Germline V gives CDR1 MDHEN, CDR2 SYDVKM. The CDR3 is made up of 12 amino acids. V was clipped by 8 bases and J by 5 bases, with 12 bases between them. The CDR3: CASQDFRTEAFF. The CDR3 nucleotides are TGTGCCAGCCAGGACTTTAGAACTGAAGCTTTCTTT.

The chain recombines TRBV20-1 with TRBJ2-1; D is uncertain. The V end was cut by 5 bases, the J end by 6 bases, with 8 bases between. This CDR3 has 11 residues. Germline values: CDR1 DFQATT, CDR2 SNEGSKA (reference sequence). CDR3 coding DNA: TGCAGTGCTCCCTGGGGCAATGAGCAGTTCTTC. Encoded protein: CSAPWGNEQFF.

The table lists this clonotype with many counts. The chain carries TRBV9 and TRBJ2-3; D is possibly TRBD1 (5 bases). V was clipped by 1 base and J by 2 bases, with 11 bases between them. The germline V gene has CDR1 SGDLS and CDR2 YYNGEE. This CDR3 comprises 15 residues. The CDR3: CASSVWGRPTDTQYF. CDR3 nucleotides: TGTGCCAGCAGCGTATGGGGCAGGCCCACAGATACGCAGTATTTT. The full variable domain, rest sourced from reference TRBV9 and TRBJ2-3, is DSGVTQTPKHLITATGQRVTLRCSPRSGDLSVYWYQQSLDQGLQFLIQYYNGEERAKGNILERFSAQQFPDLHSELNLSSLELGDSALYFCASSVWGRPTDTQYFGPGTRLTVL.

This clonotype was picked up a small number of times. The chain has TRBV21-1 and TRBJ2-1; the table calls TRBD2, which could not be checked here. TRBV21-1 is deemed a pseudogene. This CDR3 comprises 13 residues. The CDR3 sequence: CARIAGGNPEQFF. CDR3 nucleotide sequence: TGTGCCAGGATAGCGGGGGGCAATCCGGAGCAGTTCTTC.

The V gene is TRBV24-1, the J gene TRBJ2-6; the match to TRBD1 covers 10 bases. The V segment lost 7 bases and the J segment 2 bases; nucleotides outside the gene matches: 4. Per the germline V gene, CDR1 is KGHDR and CDR2 is SFDVKD. The CDR3 has 16 amino acids. DNA of the CDR3: TGTGCCACCAGCCGGGACAGGGGACCTGGGGCCAACGTCCTGACTTTC. Residues: CATSRDRGPGANVLTF.

This clonotype was counted a few times. The chain recombines TRBV12-3 or TRBV12-4 with TRBJ1-5; 10 positions match TRBD1. The ends lost 11 bases at V and 6 bases at J; junction bases unmatched: 7. The CDR3 spans 13 residues. The CDR3 loop reads CASTGGAGQPQHF. Here the CDR3 DNA reads TGTGCCTCGACAGGGGGCGCTGGTCAGCCCCAGCATTTT.

The chain combines TRBV7-9 with TRBJ2-7, with TRBD1 matching 7 bases. V gave up 0 bases and J gave up 8 bases; unmatched junction bases: 4. Germline V gene data show CDR1 as SEHNR and CDR2 as FQNEAQ (reference sequence). The CDR3 extends over 13 amino acids. CDR3 sequence: CASSLATGPKQYF. The CDR3 DNA is TGTGCCAGCAGCTTAGCGACAGGGCCTAAGCAGTACTTC. The whole variable domain, remainder taken from reference TRBV7-9 and TRBJ2-7, is DTGVSQNPRHKITKRGQNVTFRCDPISEHNRLYWYRQTLGQGPEFLTYFQNEAQLEKSRLLSDRFSAERPKGSFSTLEIQRTEQGDSAMYLCASSLATGPKQYFGPGTRLTVT.

The CDR3 nucleotides read TGTGCCAGCAGTTTATCTTACGGGGGGGGCTCTAGCAATCAGCCCCAGCATTTT. It encodes CASSLSYGGGSSNQPQHF. The V gene is TRBV27, the J gene TRBJ1-5; tentatively, D is TRBD1 (6 bases). Germline V gene data show CDR1 as MNHEY and CDR2 as SMNVEV (reference sequence). The CDR3 is 18 amino acids. Trimming left V 0 bases short and J 0 bases short, with 15 bases between.